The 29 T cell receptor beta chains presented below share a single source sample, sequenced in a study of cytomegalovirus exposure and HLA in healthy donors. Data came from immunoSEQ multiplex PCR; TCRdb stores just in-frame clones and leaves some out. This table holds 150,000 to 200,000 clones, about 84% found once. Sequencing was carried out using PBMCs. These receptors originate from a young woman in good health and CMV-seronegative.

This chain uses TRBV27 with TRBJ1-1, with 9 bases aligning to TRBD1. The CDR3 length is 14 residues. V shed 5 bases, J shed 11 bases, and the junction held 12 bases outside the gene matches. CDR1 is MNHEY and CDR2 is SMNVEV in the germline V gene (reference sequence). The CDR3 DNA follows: TGTGCCAGCAGTCTCACAGGGGGCCTCTCCTACGCTTTCTTT. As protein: CASSLTGGLSYAFF.

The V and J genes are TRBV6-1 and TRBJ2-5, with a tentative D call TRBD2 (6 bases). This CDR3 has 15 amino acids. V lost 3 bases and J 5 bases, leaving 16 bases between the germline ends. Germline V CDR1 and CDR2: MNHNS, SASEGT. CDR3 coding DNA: TGTGCCAGCAGTGACGCGCTAGCGACCGGGGAGACCCAGTACTTC. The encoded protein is CASSDALATGETQYF.

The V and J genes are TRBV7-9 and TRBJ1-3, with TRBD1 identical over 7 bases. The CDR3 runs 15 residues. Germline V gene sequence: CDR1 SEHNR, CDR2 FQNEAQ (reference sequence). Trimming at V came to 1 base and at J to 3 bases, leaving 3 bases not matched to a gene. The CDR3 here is CASSLDRGNGNTIYF. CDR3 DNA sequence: TGTGCCAGCAGCTTAGACAGGGGAAATGGAAACACCATATATTTT.

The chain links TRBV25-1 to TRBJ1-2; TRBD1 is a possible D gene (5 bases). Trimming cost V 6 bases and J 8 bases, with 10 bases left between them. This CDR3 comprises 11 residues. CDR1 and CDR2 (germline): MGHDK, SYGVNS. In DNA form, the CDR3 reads TGTGCCAGCAGCCAGGGCCGGGGCTACACCTTC. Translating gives CASSQGRGYTF.

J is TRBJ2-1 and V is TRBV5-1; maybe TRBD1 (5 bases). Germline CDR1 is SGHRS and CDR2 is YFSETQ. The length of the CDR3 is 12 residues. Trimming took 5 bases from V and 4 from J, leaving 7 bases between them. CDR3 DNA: TGCGCCAGCAGTCCAGGGTACAATGAGCAGTTCTTC. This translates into CASSPGYNEQFF.

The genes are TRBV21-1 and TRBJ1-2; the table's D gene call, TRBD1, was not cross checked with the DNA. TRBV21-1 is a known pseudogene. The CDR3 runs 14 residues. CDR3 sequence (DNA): TGTGCCAGCAGCAACGGGCAGGGGGCGAGTGGCTACACCTTC. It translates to CASSNGQGASGYTF.

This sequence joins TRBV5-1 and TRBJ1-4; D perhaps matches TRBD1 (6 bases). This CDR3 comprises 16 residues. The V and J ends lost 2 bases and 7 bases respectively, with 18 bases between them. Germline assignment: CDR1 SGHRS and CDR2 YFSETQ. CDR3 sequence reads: CASSFSSGAGSEKLFF. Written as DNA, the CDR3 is TGCGCCAGCAGCTTTTCATCAGGGGCAGGTAGTGAAAAACTGTTTTTT. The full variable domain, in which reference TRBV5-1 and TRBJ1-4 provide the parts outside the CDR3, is KAGVTQTPRYLIKTRGQQVTLSCSPISGHRSVSWYQQTPGQGLQFLFEYFSETQRNKGNFPGRFSGRQFSNSRSEMNVSTLELGDSALYLCASSFSSGAGSEKLFFGSGTQLSVL.

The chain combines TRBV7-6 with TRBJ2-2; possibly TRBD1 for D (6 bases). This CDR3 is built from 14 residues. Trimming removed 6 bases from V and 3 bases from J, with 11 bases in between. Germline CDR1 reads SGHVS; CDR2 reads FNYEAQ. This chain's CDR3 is CASSQQGYTGELFF. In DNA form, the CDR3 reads TGTGCCAGCAGTCAACAGGGTTACACCGGGGAGCTGTTTTTT.

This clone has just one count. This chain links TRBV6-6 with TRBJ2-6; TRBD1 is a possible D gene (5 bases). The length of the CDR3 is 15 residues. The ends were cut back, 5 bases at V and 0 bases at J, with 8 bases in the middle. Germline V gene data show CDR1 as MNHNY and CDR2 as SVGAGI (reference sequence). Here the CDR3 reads CASSRQSSGANVLTF. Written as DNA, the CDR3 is TGTGCCAGCAGTAGACAGAGCTCTGGGGCCAACGTCCTGACTTTC.

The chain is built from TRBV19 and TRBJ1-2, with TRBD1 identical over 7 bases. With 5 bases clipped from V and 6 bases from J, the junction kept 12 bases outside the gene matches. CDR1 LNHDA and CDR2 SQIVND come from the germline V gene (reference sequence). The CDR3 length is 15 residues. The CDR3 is CASSHQTGFRNGYTF. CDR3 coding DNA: TGTGCCAGTAGTCACCAGACAGGGTTTAGGAATGGCTACACCTTC.

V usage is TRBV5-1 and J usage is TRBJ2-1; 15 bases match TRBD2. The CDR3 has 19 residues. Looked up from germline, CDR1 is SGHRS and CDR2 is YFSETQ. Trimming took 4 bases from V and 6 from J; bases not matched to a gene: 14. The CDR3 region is CASSIRTSGGAFSSNEQFF. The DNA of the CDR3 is TGCGCCAGCAGCATAAGGACTAGCGGGGGGGCCTTTTCGAGCAATGAGCAGTTCTTC. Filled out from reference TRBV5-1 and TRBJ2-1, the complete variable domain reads KAGVTQTPRYLIKTRGQQVTLSCSPISGHRSVSWYQQTPGQGLQFLFEYFSETQRNKGNFPGRFSGRQFSNSRSEMNVSTLELGDSALYLCASSIRTSGGAFSSNEQFFGPGTRLTVL.

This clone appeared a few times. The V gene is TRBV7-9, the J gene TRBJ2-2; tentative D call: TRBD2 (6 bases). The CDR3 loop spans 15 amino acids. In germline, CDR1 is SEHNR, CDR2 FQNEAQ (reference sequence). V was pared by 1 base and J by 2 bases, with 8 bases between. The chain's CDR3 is CASSLDAGNTGELFF. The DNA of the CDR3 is TGTGCCAGCAGCTTAGACGCGGGAAACACCGGGGAGCTGTTTTTT.

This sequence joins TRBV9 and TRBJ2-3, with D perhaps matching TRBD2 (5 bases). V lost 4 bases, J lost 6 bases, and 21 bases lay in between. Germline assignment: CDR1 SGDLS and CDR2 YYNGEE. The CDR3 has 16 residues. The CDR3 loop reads CASSTQTQTISDTQYF. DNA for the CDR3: TGTGCCAGCAGCACCCAGACCCAGACTATTTCGGATACGCAGTATTTT.

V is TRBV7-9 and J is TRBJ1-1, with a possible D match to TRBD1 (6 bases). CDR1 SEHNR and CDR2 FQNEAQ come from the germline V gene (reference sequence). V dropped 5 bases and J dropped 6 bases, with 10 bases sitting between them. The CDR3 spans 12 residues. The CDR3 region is CASSQQGSEAFF. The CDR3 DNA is TGTGCCAGCAGCCAACAGGGATCTGAAGCTTTCTTT.

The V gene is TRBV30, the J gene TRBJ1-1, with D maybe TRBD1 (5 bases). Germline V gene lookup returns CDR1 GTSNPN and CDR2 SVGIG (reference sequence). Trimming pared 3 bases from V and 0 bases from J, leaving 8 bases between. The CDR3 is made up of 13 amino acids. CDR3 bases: TGTGCCTGGAGCCCAGGGTTGAACACTGAAGCTTTCTTT. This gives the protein CAWSPGLNTEAFF.

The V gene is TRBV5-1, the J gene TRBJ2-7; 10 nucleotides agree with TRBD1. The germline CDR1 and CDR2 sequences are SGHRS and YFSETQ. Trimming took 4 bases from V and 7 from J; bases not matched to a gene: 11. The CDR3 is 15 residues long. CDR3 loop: CASSLVTGGEGEQYF. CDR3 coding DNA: TGCGCCAGCAGCCTGGTGACAGGGGGCGAGGGGGAGCAGTACTTC.

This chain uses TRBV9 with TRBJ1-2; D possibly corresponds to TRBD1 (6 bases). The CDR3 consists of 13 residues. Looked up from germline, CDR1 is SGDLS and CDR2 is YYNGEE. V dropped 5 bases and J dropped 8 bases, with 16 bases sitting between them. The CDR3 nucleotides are TGTGCCAGCAGGGCGGGGGCAGTTAGGGGCTACACCTTC. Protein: CASRAGAVRGYTF.

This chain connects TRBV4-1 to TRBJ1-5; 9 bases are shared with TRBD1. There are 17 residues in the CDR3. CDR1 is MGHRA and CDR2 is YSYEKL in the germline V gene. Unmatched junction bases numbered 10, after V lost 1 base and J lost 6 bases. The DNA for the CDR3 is TGCGCCAGCAGCCAAGGGGGGCCAGGGACAGGGTCTCAGCCCCAGCATTTT. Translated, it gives CASSQGGPGTGSQPQHF.

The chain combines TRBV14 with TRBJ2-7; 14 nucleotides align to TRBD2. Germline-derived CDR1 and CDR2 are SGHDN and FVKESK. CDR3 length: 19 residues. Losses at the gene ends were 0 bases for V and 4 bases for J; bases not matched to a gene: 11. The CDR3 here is CASSQDPPGLAGGHYEQYF. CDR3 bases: TGTGCCAGCAGCCAAGATCCCCCTGGACTAGCGGGGGGACATTACGAGCAGTACTTC. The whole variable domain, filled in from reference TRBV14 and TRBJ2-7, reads EAGVTQFPSHSVIEKGQTVTLRCDPISGHDNLYWYRRVMGKEIKFLLHFVKESKQDESGMPNNRFLAERTGGTYSTLKVQPAELEDSGVYFCASSQDPPGLAGGHYEQYFGPGTRLTVT.

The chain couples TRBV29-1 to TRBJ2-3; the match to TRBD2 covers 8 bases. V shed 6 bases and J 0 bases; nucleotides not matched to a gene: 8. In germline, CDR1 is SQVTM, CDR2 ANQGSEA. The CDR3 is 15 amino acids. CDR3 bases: TGCAGCGTCCGGGAGGGGGGCTCAAGCACAGATACGCAGTATTTT. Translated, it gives CSVREGGSSTDTQYF.

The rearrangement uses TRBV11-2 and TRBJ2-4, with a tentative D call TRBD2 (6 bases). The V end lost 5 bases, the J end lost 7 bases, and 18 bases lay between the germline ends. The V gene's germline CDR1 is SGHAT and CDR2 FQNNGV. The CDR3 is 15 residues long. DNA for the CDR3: TGTGCCAGCAGCACCCTGGGCAGTCGGGAGAACATTCAGTACTTC. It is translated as CASSTLGSRENIQYF.

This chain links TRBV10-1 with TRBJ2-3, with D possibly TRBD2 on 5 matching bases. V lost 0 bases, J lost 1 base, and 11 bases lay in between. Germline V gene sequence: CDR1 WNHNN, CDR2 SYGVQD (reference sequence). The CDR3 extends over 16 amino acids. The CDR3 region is CASSESKNGGTDTQYF. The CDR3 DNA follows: TGCGCCAGCAGTGAGTCGAAGAACGGGGGCACAGATACGCAGTATTTT.

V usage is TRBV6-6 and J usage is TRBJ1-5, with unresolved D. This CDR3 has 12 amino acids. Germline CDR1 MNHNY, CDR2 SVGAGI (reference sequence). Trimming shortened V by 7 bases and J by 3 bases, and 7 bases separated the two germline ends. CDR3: CASMGANQPQHF. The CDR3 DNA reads TGTGCCAGCATGGGCGCCAATCAGCCCCAGCATTTT.

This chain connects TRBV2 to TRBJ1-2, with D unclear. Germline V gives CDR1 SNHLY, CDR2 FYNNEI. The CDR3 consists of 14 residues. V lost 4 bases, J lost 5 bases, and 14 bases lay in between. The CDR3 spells CASSVGLTEYGYTF. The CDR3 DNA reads TGTGCCAGCAGTGTGGGTCTTACAGAGTATGGCTACACCTTC.

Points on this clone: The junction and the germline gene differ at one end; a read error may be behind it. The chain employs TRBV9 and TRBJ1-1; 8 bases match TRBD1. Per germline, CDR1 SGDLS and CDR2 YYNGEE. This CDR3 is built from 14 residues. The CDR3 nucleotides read TGTGCCAGCAGCGTCGCCTCGTCCGGGACAGGCTCGACATTT. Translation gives CASSVASSGTGSTF.

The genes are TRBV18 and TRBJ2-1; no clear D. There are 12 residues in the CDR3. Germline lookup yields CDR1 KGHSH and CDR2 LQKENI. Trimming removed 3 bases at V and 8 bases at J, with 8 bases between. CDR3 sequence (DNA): TGTGCCAGCTCACCGCCTCGGGATGAGCAGTTCTTC. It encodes CASSPPRDEQFF.

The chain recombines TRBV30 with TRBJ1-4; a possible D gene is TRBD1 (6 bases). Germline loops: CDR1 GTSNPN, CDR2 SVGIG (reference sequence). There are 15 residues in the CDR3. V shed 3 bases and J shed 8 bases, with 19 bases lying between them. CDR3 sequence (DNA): TGTGCCTGGAGAGAAGGTGGGACACAGGGCGAAAAACTGTTTTTT. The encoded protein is CAWREGGTQGEKLFF.

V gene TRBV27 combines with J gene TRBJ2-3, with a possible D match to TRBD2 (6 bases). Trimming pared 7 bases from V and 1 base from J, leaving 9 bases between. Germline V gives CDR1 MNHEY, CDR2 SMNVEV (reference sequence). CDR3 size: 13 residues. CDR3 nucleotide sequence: TGTGCCAGCACCCGGAGGGGCACAGATACGCAGTATTTT. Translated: CASTRRGTDTQYF.

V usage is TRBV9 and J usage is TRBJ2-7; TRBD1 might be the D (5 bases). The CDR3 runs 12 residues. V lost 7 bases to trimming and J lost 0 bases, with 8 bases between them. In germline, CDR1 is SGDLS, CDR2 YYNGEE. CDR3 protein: CASDSYSYEQYF. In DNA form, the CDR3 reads TGTGCCAGCGACAGTTACTCCTACGAGCAGTACTTC.